This T cell receptor beta chain was identified during a study of blood T cell repertoires in COVID-19. About the research overall: Sources were T cells, B-cell-depleted T cells, or PBMCs; the material itself was cDNA or gDNA.

In the source study's methods: Reference gene primers were amplified, and this amplification served to estimate nucleated cell counts. TCRdb keeps only in-frame clones here, not all; method: immunoSEQ multiplex PCR. For V, J and clone size, that table is used; D and trimming come from the DNA. The sample gives around 340,000 clones, more than 70% of which show up once; under 3% is in the top ten. CDR1 is MGHDK and CDR2 is SYGVNS in the germline V gene. The CDR3 has 13 amino acids. J lost 3 bases, V lost 3 bases, and 2 bases had no gene match. The sequence was obtained from a man aged 25 to 45 with active or convalescent COVID-19. The rearrangement joins TRBV25-1 to TRBJ2-7, with 7 positions matching TRBD1. The sample taken for sequencing was peripheral blood. CDR3 sequence (DNA): TGTGCCAGCAGTGAGGCAGGGGGCTACGAGCAGTACTTC. This gives the protein CASSEAGGYEQYF.